The 24 T cell receptor beta chains below were found in one sample sequenced in a study of a mutant IDH1 vaccine in newly diagnosed glioma. Antigens for these TCRs are unknown. Time point meaning: week 35, safety follow-up. Doses consisted of 300 ug of mutant IDH1 20-mer peptide each, paired with topical imiquimod. TCRdb's copy holds only in-frame clones and misses some; the assay was immunoSEQ multiplex PCR. The table shows roughly 64,000 clones, with about 74% occurring only once. Sequencing used PBMCs, obtained from a glioma patient whose treatment included an IDH1 peptide vaccine. The source is a man aged 45-65 years with glioma.

As for this clone: A clone one base away is much larger, so this may be a read error. The chain couples TRBV2 to TRBJ2-7, with D uncertain. Deletions cut 7 bases from V and 2 bases from J, with 6 bases between. The CDR3 is made up of 11 amino acids. CDR1 is SNHLY, CDR2 FYNNEI, per germline. Here the CDR3 reads CASTLAYEQYF. The CDR3 DNA follows: TGTGCCAGCACCCTCGCCTACGAGCAGTACTTC.

In this sample, this clone turned up a few times. V gene TRBV7-6 combines with J gene TRBJ2-2; 8 bases map to TRBD1. The V and J ends lost 1 base and 4 bases, in that order; junction bases with no gene match: 5. The germline V gene has CDR1 SGHVS and CDR2 FNYEAQ. This CDR3 contains 16 residues. The CDR3 DNA follows: TGTGCCAGCAGCTTAGAGAGGGGACAGGCCACCGGGGAGCTGTTTTTT. Translating gives CASSLERGQATGELFF.

This clone was seen many times. V usage is TRBV29-1 and J usage is TRBJ1-3; no clear D. This CDR3 spans 13 amino acids. Germline CDR1 reads SQVTM; CDR2 reads ANQGSEA. V gave up 6 bases and J gave up 0 bases, with 9 bases separating them. In DNA, the CDR3 is TGCAGCGTAGCCCGGGGCTCTGGAAACACCATATATTTT. It translates to CSVARGSGNTIYF.

This rearrangement joins TRBV7-8 to TRBJ2-2; D gene ambiguous. Germline loops: CDR1 SGHVS, CDR2 FQNEAQ. The CDR3 spans 14 residues. The ends were cut back, 5 bases at V and 0 bases at J, with 7 bases in the middle. CDR3 nucleotides: TGTGCCAGCAGCCCCCTAACGAACACCGGGGAGCTGTTTTTT. It codes for CASSPLTNTGELFF.

This clone appeared once. The gene calls are TRBV9 and TRBJ1-2, with 11 nucleotides matching TRBD1. V trimming: 0 bases; J trimming: 4 bases; junction bases outside the gene matches: 2. This CDR3 comprises 15 residues. Germline V lookup: CDR1 SGDLS, CDR2 YYNGEE. CDR3 amino acids: CASSVGGTGGYGYTF. CDR3 DNA sequence: TGTGCCAGCAGCGTAGGGGGGACAGGGGGCTATGGCTACACCTTC.

The chain carries TRBV7-2 and TRBJ2-1; D tentatively reads TRBD1 or TRBD2 (6 bases each). The V gene's germline CDR1 is SGHTA and CDR2 FQGNSA. The CDR3 loop spans 16 amino acids. Trimming removed 5 bases from V and 0 bases from J, with 14 bases in between. The CDR3 sequence is CASSPWGAGSYNEQFF. The CDR3 DNA sequence: TGTGCCAGCAGCCCCTGGGGGGCGGGCTCCTACAATGAGCAGTTCTTC.

This rearrangement joins TRBV7-9 to TRBJ2-1; 13 positions agree with TRBD2. V lost 5 bases, J lost 8 bases, and 6 bases stayed unmatched. This CDR3 has 15 residues. The germline gives CDR1 SEHNR, CDR2 FQNEAQ (reference sequence). The CDR3 loop reads CASSTTSGGAYEQFF. CDR3 nucleotides: TGTGCCAGCAGCACCACTAGCGGGGGGGCCTATGAGCAGTTCTTC.

The chain employs TRBV5-4 and TRBJ2-7; unclear D gene. In germline, CDR1 is SGHNT, CDR2 YYREEE (reference sequence). The length of the CDR3 is 14 residues. Trimming took off 0 bases at V and 2 bases at J, with 9 bases between the two ends. The CDR3 reads CASSLDVDTYEQYF. CDR3 in DNA: TGTGCCAGCAGCTTGGATGTGGATACCTACGAGCAGTACTTC. Drawing the rest from reference TRBV5-4 and TRBJ2-7, the complete variable domain is ETGVTQSPTHLIKTRGQQVTLRCSSQSGHNTVSWYQQALGQGPQFIFQYYREEENGRGNFPPRFSGLQFPNYSSELNVNALELDDSALYLCASSLDVDTYEQYFGPGTRLTVT.

This sequence joins TRBV4-2 and TRBJ1-5; no firm D call. The germline V gene encodes CDR1 LGHNA and CDR2 YNFKEQ. CDR3 size: 15 residues. Trimming cost V 4 bases and J 0 bases, with 10 bases left between them. CDR3 sequence: CASSPEGFSNQPQHF. As DNA, the CDR3 is TGTGCCAGCAGCCCCGAAGGGTTTAGCAATCAGCCCCAGCATTTT.

This chain joins TRBV29-1 and TRBJ2-1, with 10 bases lining up with TRBD2. Looked up from germline, CDR1 is SQVTM and CDR2 is ANQGSEA. The CDR3 has 13 residues. The CDR3 DNA reads as TGCACCTCTAGCGGGGGAACTTACAATGAGCAGTTCTTC. Protein sequence: CTSSGGTYNEQFF.

The rearrangement links TRBV2 to TRBJ2-7; unclear D gene. CDR3 size: 13 residues. In germline, CDR1 is SNHLY, CDR2 FYNNEI. The V gene lost 7 bases and the J gene lost 2 bases, with 12 bases spanning the gap. The CDR3: CASTSSYTYEQYF. The CDR3 DNA is TGTGCCAGCACGAGTTCTTACACCTACGAGCAGTACTTC.

J is TRBJ2-5 and V is TRBV18; 9 nucleotides line up with TRBD2. CDR1 and CDR2 from the germline V gene are KGHSH and LQKENI. The CDR3 is made up of 14 amino acids. V was pared by 4 bases and J by 3 bases, with 3 bases of the junction left unmatched. The chain's CDR3 is CASSQTSGKETQYF. The CDR3 DNA is TGTGCCAGCTCACAGACTAGCGGAAAAGAGACCCAGTACTTC.

This clone came up once. The chain carries TRBV7-3 and TRBJ2-7; 11 positions match TRBD1. Germline assignment: CDR1 SGHTA and CDR2 FQGTGA. This CDR3 spans 15 amino acids. V shed 2 bases and J 3 bases; nucleotides not matched to a gene: 3. CDR3 DNA: TGTGCCAGCAGCTTAGACGGGACAGGGGGCTACGAGCAGTACTTC. Its translation is CASSLDGTGGYEQYF.

The chain employs TRBV27 and TRBJ1-5; possible D gene TRBD1, 5 bases. CDR1 and CDR2 (germline): MNHEY, SMNVEV (reference sequence). CDR3 length: 18 residues. The V end was cut by 4 bases, the J end by 0 bases, with 19 bases between. The CDR3 coding sequence is TGTGCCAGCAGTTCCGGTACTTCGTGGGGCTATAGCAATCAGCCCCAGCATTTT. Translation gives CASSSGTSWGYSNQPQHF.

The chain is built from TRBV6-4 and TRBJ2-3, with 13 bases aligning to TRBD2. Germline loops: CDR1 MRHNA, CDR2 SNTAGT. V was pared by 6 bases and J by 4 bases, with 4 bases of the junction left unmatched. The CDR3 is 15 residues long. The CDR3 nucleotides read TGTGCCAGCAGCCGACTAGCGGGGGGAGCAGATACGCAGTATTTT. It is translated as CASSRLAGGADTQYF.

The CDR3: CSVGGQTNEKLFF. For the CDR3, the DNA is TGCAGCGTTGGGGGACAGACGAATGAAAAACTGTTTTTT. This rearrangement joins TRBV29-1 to TRBJ1-4, with 7 bases aligning to TRBD1. CDR1 is SQVTM, CDR2 ANQGSEA, per germline. Trimming took 4 bases from V and 5 from J; bases not matched to a gene: 4. CDR3 size: 13 residues.

Only one count was recorded for this clone. V and J are TRBV6-5 and TRBJ1-4, with D tentatively TRBD1 (6 bases). Trimming left V 10 bases short and J 8 bases short, with 23 bases between. Per germline, CDR1 MNHEY and CDR2 SVGAGI. The CDR3 length is 15 residues. The CDR3 sequence is CATRLNPRGGEKLFF. CDR3 coding DNA: TGTGCCACCCGTCTCAACCCCCGGGGGGGCGAAAAACTGTTTTTT.

The gene calls are TRBV2 and TRBJ1-4; unclear D gene. Trimming took 4 bases from V and 8 from J, leaving 17 bases between them. Germline-derived CDR1 and CDR2 are SNHLY and FYNNEI. CDR3 size: 15 residues. DNA for the CDR3: TGTGCCAGCAGTGCTCGTGTGGCAACGACCGAAAAACTGTTTTTT. Its protein is CASSARVATTEKLFF.

This clone showed up just once. CDR3 sequence reads: CASSLSPLLGGAVDNSPLHF. The CDR3 bases are TGTGCCAGCAGCCTCAGCCCCCTCCTTGGGGGGGCGGTCGATAATTCACCCCTCCACTTT. The chain is built from TRBV4-2 and TRBJ1-6; possible D gene TRBD1, 6 bases. CDR1 and CDR2 from the germline V gene are LGHNA and YNFKEQ. The ends were cut back, 4 bases at V and 5 bases at J, with 27 bases in the middle. This CDR3 comprises 20 residues.

The rearrangement uses TRBV5-1 and TRBJ1-4; D unresolved. The CDR3 totals 13 residues. Germline CDR1 reads SGHRS; CDR2 reads YFSETQ. Trimming left V 2 bases short and J 8 bases short, with 10 bases between. The DNA of the CDR3 is TGCGCCAGCAGCTTCTCGGGTGAGGAAAAACTGTTTTTT. Its protein product is CASSFSGEEKLFF.

The chain links TRBV6-6 to TRBJ2-7; no clear D gene. The length of the CDR3 is 16 residues. Trimming cost V 7 bases and J 3 bases, with 22 bases left between them. Germline assignment: CDR1 MNHNY and CDR2 SVGAGI (reference sequence). The CDR3 DNA is TGTGCCAGCATCTTAAACCCAGGCTACCCGATCTACGAGCAGTACTTC. This translates into CASILNPGYPIYEQYF.

V is TRBV9 and J is TRBJ2-6; a weak D match, TRBD2 (7 bases). The CDR3 consists of 16 residues. Looked up from germline, CDR1 is SGDLS and CDR2 is YYNGEE. The V end was cut by 3 bases, the J end by 4 bases, with 14 bases between. The chain's CDR3 is CASSEGGGTGANVLTF. The CDR3 nucleotides are TGTGCCAGCAGCGAGGGAGGGGGAACCGGGGCCAACGTCCTGACTTTC.

This clone was counted a few times. The J gene is TRBJ1-2, the V gene TRBV18; 9 bases match TRBD1. The germline gives CDR1 KGHSH, CDR2 LQKENI. This CDR3 contains 14 residues. V was pared by 3 bases and J by 8 bases, with 7 bases of the junction left unmatched. The CDR3, as DNA: TGTGCCAGCTCACCGACTGACAGGGGGAGAGGCTACACCTTC. Translated, it gives CASSPTDRGRGYTF.

Regarding this clone: A junction end diverges from the germline sequence, so it may reflect a read error. V is TRBV7-7 and J is TRBJ2-5; 9 bases are a match to TRBD2. The germline V gene encodes CDR1 SSHAT and CDR2 FNYEAQ (reference sequence). The CDR3 runs to 13 residues. The CDR3, as DNA: TGTGCTAGCAGCTCGAGCGGGGGGGAGACCCAGTACTTC. As protein: CASSSSGGETQYF.